Each of the 13 T cell receptor beta chains below was sequenced from the same sample in a study of PD-1 blockade in classical Hodgkin lymphoma. Some clones are missing from TCRdb's copy, which holds only in-frame ones; the method was immunoSEQ multiplex PCR. The sample contains some 52,000 clones, 86% of which appear only once. Time point given: cycle 4 day 1 (C4D1), after less than 7 weeks of nivolumab. There was relapse after autologous stem cell transplantation in every patient, and there was variation in brentuximab vedotin exposure. Sample: peripheral blood mononuclear cells (PBMCs), taken before the fourth cycle of nivolumab. These TCRs come from a human donor with classical Hodgkin lymphoma.

This sequence joins TRBV7-8 and TRBJ1-6; 10 bases align to TRBD1. The CDR3 sequence is 16 residues long. V trimming: 1 base; J trimming: 6 bases; junction bases outside the gene matches: 3. Germline CDR1 SGHVS, CDR2 FQNEAQ. The CDR3 coding sequence is TGTGCCAGCAGCTTAGGACAGGGGGCTTCTAATTCACCCCTCCACTTT. Protein product: CASSLGQGASNSPLHF. Based on the CDR3 plus reference TRBV7-8 and TRBJ1-6, the full variable domain is GAGVSQSPRYKVAKRGQDVALRCDPISGHVSLFWYQQALGQGPEFLTYFQNEAQLDKSGLPSDRFFAERPEGSVSTLKIQRTQQEDSAVYLCASSLGQGASNSPLHFGNGTRLTVT.

The chain carries TRBV13 and TRBJ1-6; 7 nucleotides agree with TRBD1. CDR1 is PRHDT, CDR2 FYEKMQ, per germline (reference sequence). With 4 bases clipped from V and 7 bases from J, the junction kept 4 bases outside the gene matches. The CDR3 has 14 amino acids. CDR3 DNA: TGTGCCAGCAGCTGGGGACAGAGGAATTCACCCCTCCACTTT. Translation gives CASSWGQRNSPLHF.

The V and J genes are TRBV28 and TRBJ2-7; TRBD2 is a possible D gene (6 bases). CDR3 length: 14 residues. In germline, CDR1 is MDHEN, CDR2 SYDVKM. With 5 bases removed from V and 0 bases from J, the gap between germline ends came to 11 bases. The CDR3 sequence: CASSIGGSSYEQYF. The DNA of the CDR3 is TGTGCCAGCAGTATCGGAGGGAGCTCCTACGAGCAGTACTTC.

This rearrangement joins TRBV2 to TRBJ1-2, with TRBD1 matching 9 bases. CDR1 and CDR2 (germline): SNHLY, FYNNEI. The CDR3 sequence is 15 residues long. V lost 7 bases and J lost 4; bases outside the gene matches: 10. The CDR3 loop is CASILTGGRSYGYTF. CDR3 in DNA: TGTGCCAGCATTTTGACAGGGGGAAGAAGCTATGGCTACACCTTC.

The chain combines TRBV7-9 with TRBJ2-5, with D possibly matching TRBD1 (6 bases). V lost 5 bases to trimming and J lost 3 bases, with 10 bases between them. The CDR3 covers 13 residues. In germline, CDR1 is SEHNR, CDR2 FQNEAQ (reference sequence). CDR3 sequence (DNA): TGTGCCAGCAGCCCAAGGACAGAAGAGACCCAGTACTTC. Amino acids: CASSPRTEETQYF.

This chain connects TRBV7-8 to TRBJ1-2, with 9 bases fitting TRBD1. Trimming removed 3 bases from V and 7 bases from J; junction bases left unmatched: 6. This CDR3 region has 14 residues. Germline CDR1 is SGHVS and CDR2 is FQNEAQ. The CDR3 loop is CASSFPGQGSGYTF. The CDR3 DNA reads as TGTGCCAGCAGCTTTCCGGGACAGGGCTCTGGCTACACCTTC.

The V gene is TRBV27, the J gene TRBJ2-5; either TRBD1 or TRBD2 may fit D (5 bases each). The germline V gene encodes CDR1 MNHEY and CDR2 SMNVEV (reference sequence). Trimming removed 2 bases at V and 4 bases at J, with 11 bases between. The CDR3 has 14 amino acids. Written as DNA, the CDR3 is TGTGCCAGCAGTTTACAGAGGGGCGGAGAGACCCAGTACTTC. Amino acids: CASSLQRGGETQYF.

The gene calls are TRBV6-1 and TRBJ2-3; TRBD2 agrees at 11 bases. This CDR3 region has 15 residues. Germline CDR1 reads MNHNS; CDR2 reads SASEGT. The V segment lost 4 bases and the J segment 1 base; nucleotides outside the gene matches: 1. The CDR3 spells CASSVLAGGTDTQYF. DNA for the CDR3: TGTGCCAGCAGTGTACTAGCGGGGGGCACAGATACGCAGTATTTT.

The chain recombines TRBV4-2 with TRBJ1-1; D is unclear. Deletions cut 0 bases from V and 3 bases from J, with 5 bases between. This CDR3 contains 13 residues. CDR1 and CDR2 (germline): LGHNA, YNFKEQ. The CDR3 DNA reads TGTGCCAGCAGCCAAGATGTCTACACTGAAGCTTTCTTT. Its translation is CASSQDVYTEAFF.

The rearrangement joins TRBV11-2 to TRBJ1-2, with D perhaps TRBD1 (6 bases). This CDR3 contains 14 residues. Trimming removed 1 base from V and 4 bases from J, with 10 bases in between. Germline CDR1 SGHAT, CDR2 FQNNGV. CDR3 residues: CASSLAGGGYGYTF. CDR3 DNA: TGTGCCAGCAGCTTAGCGGGGGGCGGCTATGGCTACACCTTC.

The chain links TRBV5-4 to TRBJ2-2; 7 bases map to TRBD1. The CDR3 length is 14 residues. V shed 0 bases, J shed 5 bases, and the junction held 1 base outside the gene matches. Germline lookup yields CDR1 SGHNT and CDR2 YYREEE (reference sequence). The CDR3, as DNA: TGTGCCAGCAGCTTGGTCAGGGGGACCGGGGAGCTGTTTTTT. Protein product: CASSLVRGTGELFF.

This chain links TRBV7-2 with TRBJ1-1; D gene ambiguous. The V and J ends lost 4 bases and 3 bases respectively, with 12 bases between them. Germline CDR1 reads SGHTA; CDR2 reads FQGNSA. The CDR3 runs to 14 residues. The CDR3 DNA is TGTGCCAGCAGCTACCCTGCCGTGTACACTGAAGCTTTCTTT. Its translation: CASSYPAVYTEAFF.

This chain connects TRBV29-1 to TRBJ1-2, with TRBD1 identical over 9 bases. The trim removed 6 bases at V and 8 bases at J, leaving 7 bases unmatched. The CDR3 has 12 residues. Germline V CDR1 and CDR2: SQVTM, ANQGSEA. CDR3 coding DNA: TGCAGCGTCTGGACAGGGGAAGGCGGCTACACCTTC. Amino acids: CSVWTGEGGYTF.